These T cell receptor beta chains were read from a single sample in a study of blood T cell repertoires in COVID-19. Clones were read by immunoSEQ multiplex PCR, and TCRdb kept only the in-frame ones, dropping some. The repertoire holds under 200,000 clones, with about 90% as singletons. The source material was peripheral blood. The receptors derive from a man in his sixties with active or convalescent COVID-19. Both conserved end residues are part of each CDR3. Each record gives: V gene, J gene, CDR3 protein.

TRBV4-2	TRBJ2-3	CASSPSSGTSGGRADTQYF
TRBV5-1	TRBJ1-2	CASSLGSDSPEGTF
TRBV6-5	TRBJ1-1	CASSYSGGNTEAFF
TRBV9	TRBJ1-1	CASSPGGRTEAFF
TRBV4-1	TRBJ1-5	CASSREGGDQPQHF
TRBV5-8	TRBJ2-1	CASSFWRGREQFF
TRBV5-6	TRBJ1-2	CASSLLQGHGYGYTF
TRBV25-1	TRBJ2-1	CASSEHSGGSYNEQFF
TRBV7-3	TRBJ2-1	CASSPTAGGRSYNEQFF
TRBV9	TRBJ1-2	CASSVGSLNYGYTF
TRBV5-1	TRBJ1-4	CASSDPREANEKLFF
TRBV28	TRBJ2-2	CASSGRQALNTGELFF
TRBV11-3	TRBJ2-1	CASSLEDRVNEQFF
TRBV7-8	TRBJ2-1	CASSLWGQENNEQFF
TRBV3-1/TRBV3-2	TRBJ1-6	CASSRGVSYNSPLHF
TRBV12-5	TRBJ2-7	CASGLERTGDGHYEQYF
TRBV5-6	TRBJ1-2	CASTTAQRRGYTF
TRBV9	TRBJ2-1	CASSVAAGWNNEQFF
TRBV3-1/TRBV3-2	TRBJ2-1	CASSQDHRGGDRNEQFF
TRBV4-2	TRBJ2-3	CASSPVASGGLADTQYF
TRBV5-1	TRBJ2-3	CASSLELRQYTQYF
TRBV7-8	TRBJ2-5	CASSQVQGTQYF
TRBV9	TRBJ2-3	CASSVALATGGMTDTQYF
TRBV12-3/TRBV12-4	TRBJ1-2	CASRTGGRNGYTF
TRBV19	TRBJ1-3	CASKRDSSGNTIYF
TRBV7-3	TRBJ2-1	CASSQRGALYNEQFF
TRBV7-3	TRBJ2-5	CASSLTSGLQETQYF
TRBV19	TRBJ2-3	CASSPGGAGTDTQYF
TRBV3-1/TRBV3-2	TRBJ1-5	CASSQAGSQPQHF
TRBV6-4	TRBJ2-1	CASGIDRGRPNEQFF
TRBV5-1	TRBJ1-1	CASSLRTYADMNTEAFF
TRBV2	TRBJ1-2	CASSETRAGGIYGYTF
TRBV5-6	TRBJ1-3	CASSLRVGNTIYF
TRBV7-2	TRBJ2-5	CASSLLSSGGKTQYF
TRBV11-2	TRBJ2-7	CASSSGQGTYEQYF
TRBV19	TRBJ1-5	CASSMGGLGNQPQHF
TRBV29-1	TRBJ1-2	CSVRMRGPNYGYTF
TRBV11-2	TRBJ2-5	CASSYQTPQETQYF
TRBV6-6	TRBJ2-3	CASSYGPYTKDTQYF
TRBV4-2	TRBJ2-5	CASSPRTSGGRGQETQYF
TRBV10-3	TRBJ1-5	CAISEGQGEYQPQHF
TRBV5-1	TRBJ2-7	CASSFSGQGAGEQYF
TRBV4-2	TRBJ2-7	CASSQPSASYEQYF
TRBV9	TRBJ1-1	CASSRRREDFTEAFF
TRBV20-1	TRBJ2-7	CSARQASEQYF
TRBV28	TRBJ1-2	CASSYRQGRGYTF
TRBV9	TRBJ2-7	CASSATGEREQYF
TRBV28	TRBJ2-5	CASRQNGETQYF
TRBV5-4	TRBJ1-2	CASRSGQAYGYTF
TRBV4-1	TRBJ1-4	CASSHEVSANEKLFF